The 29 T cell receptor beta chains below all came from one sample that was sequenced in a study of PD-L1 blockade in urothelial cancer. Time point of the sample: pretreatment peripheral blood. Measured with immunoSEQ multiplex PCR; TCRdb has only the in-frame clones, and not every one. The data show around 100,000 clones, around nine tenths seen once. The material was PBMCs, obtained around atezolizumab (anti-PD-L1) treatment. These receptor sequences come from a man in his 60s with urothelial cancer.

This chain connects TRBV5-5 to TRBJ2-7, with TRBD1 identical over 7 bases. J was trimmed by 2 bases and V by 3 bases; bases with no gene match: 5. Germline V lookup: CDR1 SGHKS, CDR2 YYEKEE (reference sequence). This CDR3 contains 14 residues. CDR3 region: CASSSGQTTYEQYF. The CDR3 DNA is TGTGCCAGCAGCTCGGGACAGACTACCTACGAGCAGTACTTC.

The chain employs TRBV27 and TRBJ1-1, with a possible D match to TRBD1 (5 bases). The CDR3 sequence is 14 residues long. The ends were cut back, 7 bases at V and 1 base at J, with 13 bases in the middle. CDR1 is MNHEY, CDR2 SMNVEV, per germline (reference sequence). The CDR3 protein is CASKPGHGNTEAFF. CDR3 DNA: TGTGCCAGCAAACCTGGACATGGGAACACTGAAGCTTTCTTT.

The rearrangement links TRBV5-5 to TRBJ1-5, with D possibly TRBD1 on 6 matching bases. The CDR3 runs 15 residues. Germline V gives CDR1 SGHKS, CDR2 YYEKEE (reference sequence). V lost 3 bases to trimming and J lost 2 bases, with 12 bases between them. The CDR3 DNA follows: TGTGCCAGCAGCTCTAGGGGGGGCGGCAATCAGCCCCAGCATTTT. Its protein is CASSSRGGGNQPQHF. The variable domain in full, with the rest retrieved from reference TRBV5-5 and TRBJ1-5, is DAGVTQSPTHLIKTRGQQVTLRCSPISGHKSVSWYQQVLGQGPQFIFQYYEKEERGRGNFPDRFSARQFPNYSSELNVNALLLGDSALYLCASSSRGGGNQPQHFGDGTRLSIL.

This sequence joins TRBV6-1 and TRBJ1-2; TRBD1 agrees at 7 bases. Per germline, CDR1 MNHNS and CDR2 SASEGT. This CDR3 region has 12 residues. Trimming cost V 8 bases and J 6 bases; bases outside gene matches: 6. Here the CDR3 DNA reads TGTGCCAGCTTTGGCAGGGGGAATGGCTACACCTTC. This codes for CASFGRGNGYTF.

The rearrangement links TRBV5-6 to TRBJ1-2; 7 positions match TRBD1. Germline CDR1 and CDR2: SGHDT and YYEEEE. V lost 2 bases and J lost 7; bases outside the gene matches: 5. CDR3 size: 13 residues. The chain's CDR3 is CASSFSDRAGYTF. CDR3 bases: TGTGCCAGCAGCTTCTCCGACAGGGCTGGCTACACCTTC. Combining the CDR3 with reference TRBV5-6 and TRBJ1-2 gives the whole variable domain DAGVTQSPTHLIKTRGQQVTLRCSPKSGHDTVSWYQQALGQGPQFIFQYYEEEERQRGNFPDRFSGHQFPNYSSELNVNALLLGDSALYLCASSFSDRAGYTFGSGTRLTVV.

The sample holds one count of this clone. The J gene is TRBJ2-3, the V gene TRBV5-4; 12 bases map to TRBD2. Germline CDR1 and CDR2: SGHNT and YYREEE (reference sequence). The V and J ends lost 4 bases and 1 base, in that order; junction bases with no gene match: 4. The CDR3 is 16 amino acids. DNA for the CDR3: TGTGCCAGCAGCATAGGACTAGCGGGACGCACAGATACGCAGTATTTT. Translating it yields CASSIGLAGRTDTQYF.

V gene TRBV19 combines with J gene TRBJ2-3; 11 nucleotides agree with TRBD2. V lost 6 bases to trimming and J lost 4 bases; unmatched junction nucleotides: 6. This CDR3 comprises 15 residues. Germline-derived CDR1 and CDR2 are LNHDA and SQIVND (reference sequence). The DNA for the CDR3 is TGTGCCAGTAGCCGACTAGCGGGGAGGGCAGATACGCAGTATTTT. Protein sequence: CASSRLAGRADTQYF. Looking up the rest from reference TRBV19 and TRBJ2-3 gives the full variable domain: DGGITQSPKYLFRKEGQNVTLSCEQNLNHDAMYWYRQDPGQGLRLIYYSQIVNDFQKGDIAEGYSVSREKKESFPLTVTSAQKNPTAFYLCASSRLAGRADTQYFGPGTRLTVL.

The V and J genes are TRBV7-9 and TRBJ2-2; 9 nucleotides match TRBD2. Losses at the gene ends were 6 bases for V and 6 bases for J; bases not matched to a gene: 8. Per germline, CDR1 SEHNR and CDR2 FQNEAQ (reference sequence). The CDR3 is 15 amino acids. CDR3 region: CASRGDSGSPGELFF. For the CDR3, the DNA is TGTGCCAGCAGGGGGGATAGCGGGAGCCCCGGGGAGCTGTTTTTT.

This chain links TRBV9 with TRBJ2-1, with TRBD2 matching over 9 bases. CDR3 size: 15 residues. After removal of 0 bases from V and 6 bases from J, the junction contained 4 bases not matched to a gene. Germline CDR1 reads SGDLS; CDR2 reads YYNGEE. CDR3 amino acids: CASSVELAGFNEQFF. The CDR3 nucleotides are TGTGCCAGCAGCGTAGAACTAGCGGGTTTCAATGAGCAGTTCTTC.

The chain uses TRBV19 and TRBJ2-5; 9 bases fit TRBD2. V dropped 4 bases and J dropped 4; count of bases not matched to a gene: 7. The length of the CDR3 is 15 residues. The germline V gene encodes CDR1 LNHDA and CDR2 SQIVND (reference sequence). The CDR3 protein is CASSTNSGRGETQYF. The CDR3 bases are TGTGCCAGTAGTACCAATAGCGGGAGAGGAGAGACCCAGTACTTC.

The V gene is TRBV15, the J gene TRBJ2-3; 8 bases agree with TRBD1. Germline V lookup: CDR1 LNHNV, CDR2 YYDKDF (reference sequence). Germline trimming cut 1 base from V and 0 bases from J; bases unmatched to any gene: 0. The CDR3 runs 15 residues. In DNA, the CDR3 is TGTGCCACCAGCAGAGGGACAGGGAGCACAGATACGCAGTATTTT. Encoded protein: CATSRGTGSTDTQYF.

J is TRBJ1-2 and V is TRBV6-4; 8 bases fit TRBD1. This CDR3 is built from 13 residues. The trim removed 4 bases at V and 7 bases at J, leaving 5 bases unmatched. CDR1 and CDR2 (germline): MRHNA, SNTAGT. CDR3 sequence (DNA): TGTGCCAGCAGTGGGACAGGGAAGAGTGGCTACACCTTC. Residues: CASSGTGKSGYTF.

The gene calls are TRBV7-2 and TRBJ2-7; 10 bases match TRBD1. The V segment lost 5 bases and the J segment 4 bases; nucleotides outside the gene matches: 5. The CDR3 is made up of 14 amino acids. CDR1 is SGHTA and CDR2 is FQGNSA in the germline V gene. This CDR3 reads CASSIGQGVYEQYF. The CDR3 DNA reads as TGTGCCAGCAGCATCGGACAGGGGGTGTACGAGCAGTACTTC.

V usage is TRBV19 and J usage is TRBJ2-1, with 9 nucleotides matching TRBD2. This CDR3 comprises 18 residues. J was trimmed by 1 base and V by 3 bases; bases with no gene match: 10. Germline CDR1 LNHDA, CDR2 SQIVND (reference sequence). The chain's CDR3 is CASSMSSGGYGSYNEQFF. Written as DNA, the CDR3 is TGTGCCAGTAGTATGAGTAGCGGGGGTTATGGTTCCTACAATGAGCAGTTCTTC.

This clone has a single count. CDR3 in DNA: TGTGCCAGCAGTGAAGCGTGGTCTAGCGGGCAGTACTTC. This translates into CASSEAWSSGQYF. V is TRBV2 and J is TRBJ2-7; 7 nucleotides match TRBD2. Germline V lookup: CDR1 SNHLY, CDR2 FYNNEI. The CDR3 consists of 13 residues. J was trimmed by 9 bases and V by 0 bases; bases with no gene match: 5.

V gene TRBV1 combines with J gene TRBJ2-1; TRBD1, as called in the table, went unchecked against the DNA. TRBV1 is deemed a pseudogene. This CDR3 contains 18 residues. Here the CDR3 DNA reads TGCACCAGCAGCCAAGAAGTTCGTGGGGGACAAGGCTACAATGAGCAGTTCTTC. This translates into CTSSQEVRGGQGYNEQFF.

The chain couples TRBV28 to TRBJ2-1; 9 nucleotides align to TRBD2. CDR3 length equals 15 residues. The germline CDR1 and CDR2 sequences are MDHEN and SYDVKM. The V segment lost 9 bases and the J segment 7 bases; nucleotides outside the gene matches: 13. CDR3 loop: CASVPGGGAGNEQFF. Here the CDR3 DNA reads TGTGCCAGTGTCCCTGGCGGGGGGGCGGGGAATGAGCAGTTCTTC.

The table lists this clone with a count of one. CDR3 nucleotide sequence: TGTGCCAGTAGTAATGCACAGGGCCCTACGAAGCAGTACTTC. Residues: CASSNAQGPTKQYF. This sequence joins TRBV19 and TRBJ2-7, with D maybe TRBD1 (6 bases). The CDR3 is 14 residues long. The V end was cut by 4 bases, the J end by 8 bases, with 18 bases between. The germline V gene has CDR1 LNHDA and CDR2 SQIVND (reference sequence).

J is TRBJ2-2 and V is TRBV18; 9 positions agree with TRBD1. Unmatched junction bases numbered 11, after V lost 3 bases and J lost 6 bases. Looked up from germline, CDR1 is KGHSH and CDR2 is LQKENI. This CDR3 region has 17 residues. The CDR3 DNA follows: TGTGCCAGCTCACCCCGAGCGGGACAGGGAGTGTCCGGGGAGCTGTTTTTT. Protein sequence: CASSPRAGQGVSGELFF.

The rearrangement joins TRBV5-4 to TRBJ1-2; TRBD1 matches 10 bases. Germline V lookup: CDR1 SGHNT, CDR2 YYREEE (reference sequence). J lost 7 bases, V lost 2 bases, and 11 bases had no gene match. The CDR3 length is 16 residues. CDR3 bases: TGTGCCAGCAGCTTCGGACAGGGGGGGATCGAGGGTGGCTACACCTTC. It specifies CASSFGQGGIEGGYTF.

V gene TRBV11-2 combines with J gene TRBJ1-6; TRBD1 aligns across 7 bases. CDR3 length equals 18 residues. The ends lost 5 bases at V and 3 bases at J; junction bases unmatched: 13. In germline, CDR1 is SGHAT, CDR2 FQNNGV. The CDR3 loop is CASSPTRQGEVYNSPLHF. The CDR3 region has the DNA TGTGCCAGCAGCCCCACCCGACAGGGAGAGGTCTATAATTCACCCCTCCACTTT.

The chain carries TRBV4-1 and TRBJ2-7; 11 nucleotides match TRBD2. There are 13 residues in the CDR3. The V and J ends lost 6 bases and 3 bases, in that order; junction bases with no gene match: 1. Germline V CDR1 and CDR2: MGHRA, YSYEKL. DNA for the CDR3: TGCGCCAGCAGTGGACTAGCGGGCTACGAGCAGTACTTC. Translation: CASSGLAGYEQYF.

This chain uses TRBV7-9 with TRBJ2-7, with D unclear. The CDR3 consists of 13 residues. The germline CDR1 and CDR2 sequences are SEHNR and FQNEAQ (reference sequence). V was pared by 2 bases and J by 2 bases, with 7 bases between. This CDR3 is CASSLYSTYEQYF. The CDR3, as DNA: TGTGCCAGCAGCTTATACAGTACCTACGAGCAGTACTTC.

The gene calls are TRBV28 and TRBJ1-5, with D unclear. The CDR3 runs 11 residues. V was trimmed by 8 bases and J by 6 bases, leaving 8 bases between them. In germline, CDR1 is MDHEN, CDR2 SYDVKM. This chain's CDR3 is CASGLPQPQHF. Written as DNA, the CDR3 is TGTGCCAGCGGGCTCCCTCAGCCCCAGCATTTT.

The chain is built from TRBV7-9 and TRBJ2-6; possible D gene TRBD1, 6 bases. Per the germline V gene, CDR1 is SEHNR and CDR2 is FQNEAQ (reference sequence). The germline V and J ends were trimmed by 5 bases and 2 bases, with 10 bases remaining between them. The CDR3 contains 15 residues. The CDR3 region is CASSRTGTGANVLTF. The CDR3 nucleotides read TGTGCCAGCAGCCGAACAGGGACTGGGGCCAACGTCCTGACTTTC.

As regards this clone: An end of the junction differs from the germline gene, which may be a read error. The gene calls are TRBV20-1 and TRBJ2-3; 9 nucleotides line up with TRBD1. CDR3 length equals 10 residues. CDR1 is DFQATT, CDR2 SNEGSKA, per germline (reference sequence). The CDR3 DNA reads TGCAGTGCTAGGGGGACAGGGCCACCCTTT. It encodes CSARGTGPPF.

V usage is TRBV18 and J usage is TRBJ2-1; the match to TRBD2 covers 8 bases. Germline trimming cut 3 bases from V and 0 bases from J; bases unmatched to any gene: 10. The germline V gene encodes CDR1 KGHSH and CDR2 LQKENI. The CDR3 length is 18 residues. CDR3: CASSPNQTSGSSYNEQFF. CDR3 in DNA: TGTGCCAGCTCACCTAACCAGACAAGCGGGAGCTCCTACAATGAGCAGTTCTTC.

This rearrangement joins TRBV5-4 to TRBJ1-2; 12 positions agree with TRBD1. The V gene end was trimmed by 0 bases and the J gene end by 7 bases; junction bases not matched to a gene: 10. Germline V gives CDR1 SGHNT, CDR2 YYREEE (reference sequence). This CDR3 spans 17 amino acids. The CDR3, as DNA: TGTGCCAGCAGCTTGGGAGGGACAGGGGGCAAGCATAGTGGCTACACCTTC. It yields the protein CASSLGGTGGKHSGYTF.

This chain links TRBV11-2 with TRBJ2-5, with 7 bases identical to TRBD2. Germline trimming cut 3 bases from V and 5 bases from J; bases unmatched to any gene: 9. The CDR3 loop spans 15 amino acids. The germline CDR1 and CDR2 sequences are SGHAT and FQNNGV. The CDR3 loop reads CASSLSLSGTETQYF. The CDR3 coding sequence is TGTGCCAGCAGCTTGAGTCTCAGCGGGACTGAGACCCAGTACTTC.